This TCR beta chain was sequenced during a study of cytomegalovirus exposure and HLA in healthy donors. Study at large: The approximately 130 validation repertoires were reported in a later analysis to have been generated on the same platform as the 666 first-cohort repertoires.

For this clone: Its antigen is not identified.

Profiling relied on immunoSEQ multiplex PCR, and the TCRdb table lists in-frame clones only, not all of them. The sample has some 250,000 clones; 90% are singletons. CDR1 is SGHDT, CDR2 YYEEEE, per germline. The J segment lost 7 bases and the V segment lost 2 bases, leaving 6 bases of the junction unmatched. This CDR3 has 15 amino acids. General study findings and limits: Overall, approximately 150 TCR beta chains were annotated as cytomegalovirus-associated. As was reported, the classifier diagnosed cytomegalovirus status with high specificity and sensitivity.

Sequencing was performed on PBMCs. The V and J genes are TRBV5-6 and TRBJ2-2; 9 nucleotides line up with TRBD2. This clonotype was sampled from a woman in her 30s in good health and CMV-seronegative. The CDR3 bases are TGTGCCAGCAGCTTCGGAGCGGGAGGATTCGGGGAGCTGTTTTTT. Translation gives CASSFGAGGFGELFF.